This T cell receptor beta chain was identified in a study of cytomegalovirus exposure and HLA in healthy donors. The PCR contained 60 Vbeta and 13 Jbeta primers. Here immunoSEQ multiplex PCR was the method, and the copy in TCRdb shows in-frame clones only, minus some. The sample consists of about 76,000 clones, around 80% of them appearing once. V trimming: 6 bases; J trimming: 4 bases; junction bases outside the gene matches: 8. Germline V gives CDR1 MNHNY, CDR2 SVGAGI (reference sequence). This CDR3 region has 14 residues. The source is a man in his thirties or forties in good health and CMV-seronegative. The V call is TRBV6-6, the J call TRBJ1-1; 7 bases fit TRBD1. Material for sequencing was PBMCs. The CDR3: CASRPSAGGTEAFF. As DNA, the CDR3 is TGTGCCAGCAGGCCCTCGGCAGGGGGCACTGAAGCTTTCTTT.